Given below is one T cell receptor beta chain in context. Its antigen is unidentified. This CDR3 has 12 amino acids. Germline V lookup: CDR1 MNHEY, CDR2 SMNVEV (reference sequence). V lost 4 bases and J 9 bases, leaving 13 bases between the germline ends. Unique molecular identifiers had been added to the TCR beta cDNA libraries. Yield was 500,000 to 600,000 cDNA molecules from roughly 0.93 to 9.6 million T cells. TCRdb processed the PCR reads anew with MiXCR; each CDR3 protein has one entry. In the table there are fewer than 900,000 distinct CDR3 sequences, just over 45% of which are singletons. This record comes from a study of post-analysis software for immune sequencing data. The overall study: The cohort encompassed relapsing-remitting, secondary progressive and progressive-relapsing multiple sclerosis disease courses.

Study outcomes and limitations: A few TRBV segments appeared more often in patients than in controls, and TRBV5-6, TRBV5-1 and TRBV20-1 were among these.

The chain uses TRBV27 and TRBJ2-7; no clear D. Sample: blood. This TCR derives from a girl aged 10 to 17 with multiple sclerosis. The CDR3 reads CASSSDRRLQYF. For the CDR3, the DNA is TGTGCCAGCAGTTCGGATCGTAGGTTGCAGTACTTC.